This TCR beta chain appears in the sequencing data of a study of shared clonotypes between healthy human individuals. CD45RO negativity and positive selection for CCR7 defined naive CD8 cells, a population that excluded terminally differentiated effector memory CD45RA+ cells. Sequencing was performed with immunoSEQ multiplex PCR; in TCRdb, only in-frame clones are kept and a portion is missing. The table shows around 1,900,000 clones, with around 93% occurring only once. V was clipped by 4 bases and J by 11 bases, with 17 bases between them. The germline gives CDR1 SEHNR, CDR2 FQNEAQ (reference sequence). CDR3 length: 13 amino acids. This clone showed up just once.

The chain has TRBV7-9 and TRBJ1-1; possibly TRBD1 for D (5 bases). The TCR originated in a man between 18 and 29 years old in good health. Some clones in this sample may be carry-over from other donors' samples. The sample taken for sequencing was naive CD8+ T cells from PBMCs. The CDR3 region has the DNA TGTGCCAGCAGCTCGGGAACCGGGGCCCGGGCTTTCTTT. Amino acids: CASSSGTGARAFF. The full variable domain, completed using reference TRBV7-9 and TRBJ1-1, is DTGVSQNPRHKITKRGQNVTFRCDPISEHNRLYWYRQTLGQGPEFLTYFQNEAQLEKSRLLSDRFSAERPKGSFSTLEIQRTEQGDSAMYLCASSSGTGARAFFGQGTRLTVV.